This T cell receptor beta chain was identified during a study of shared T cell receptors in the human thymus. Measured with immunoSEQ multiplex PCR; TCRdb has only the in-frame clones, and not every one. The profile covers hundreds of thousands of clones, with approximately 88% appearing a single time and around 0.0099% taken by the ten largest. V gave up 6 bases and J gave up 7 bases; unmatched junction bases: 17. The germline V gene encodes CDR1 MDHEN and CDR2 SYDVKM. The CDR3 covers 18 residues. These data also featured in a second study, about human thymus T cells. That work states: Serving as donors were healthy Finnish infants, each of whom was having open corrective surgery for congenital heart defects. Thymic tissue was derived from resections collected during corrective heart surgery. Related work showed strongly overlapping thymic repertoires across unrelated individuals.

The sequence was obtained from a boy under two years old with a congenital heart defect. Sequencing used thymocytes. The V and J genes are TRBV28 and TRBJ1-4; TRBD1 aligns across 10 bases. Here the CDR3 reads CASRPPGTGDLEGEKLFF. CDR3 nucleotide sequence: TGTGCCAGCAGGCCTCCCGGGACAGGGGATTTAGAGGGTGAAAAACTGTTTTTT.